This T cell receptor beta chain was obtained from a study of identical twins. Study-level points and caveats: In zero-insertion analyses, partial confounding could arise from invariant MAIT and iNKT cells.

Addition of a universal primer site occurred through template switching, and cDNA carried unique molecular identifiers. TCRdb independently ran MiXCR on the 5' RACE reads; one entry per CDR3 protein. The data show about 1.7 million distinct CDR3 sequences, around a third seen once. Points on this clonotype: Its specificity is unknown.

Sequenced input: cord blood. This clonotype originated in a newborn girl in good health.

The CDR3: CASSLPILPREAYNEQFF. As DNA, the CDR3 is TGTGCCAGCAGCCTCCCCATTCTCCCGCGGGAGGCTTACAATGAGCAGTTCTTC. The chain recombines TRBV7-2 with TRBJ2-1, with 8 bases that match TRBD2. After removal of 5 bases from V and 4 bases from J, the junction contained 16 bases not matched to a gene. This CDR3 is built from 18 residues. Germline V lookup: CDR1 SGHTA, CDR2 FQGNSA.